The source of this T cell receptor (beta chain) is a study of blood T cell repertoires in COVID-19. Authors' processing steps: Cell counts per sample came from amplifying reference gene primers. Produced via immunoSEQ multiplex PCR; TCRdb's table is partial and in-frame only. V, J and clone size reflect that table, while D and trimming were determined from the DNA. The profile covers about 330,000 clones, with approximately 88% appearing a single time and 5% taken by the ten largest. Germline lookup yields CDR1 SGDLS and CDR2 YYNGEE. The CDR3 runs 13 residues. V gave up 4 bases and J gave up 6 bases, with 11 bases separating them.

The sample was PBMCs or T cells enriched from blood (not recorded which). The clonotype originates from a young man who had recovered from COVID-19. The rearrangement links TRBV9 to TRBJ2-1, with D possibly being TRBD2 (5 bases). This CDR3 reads CASSSGRGNEQFF. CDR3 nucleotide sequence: TGTGCCAGCAGCTCCGGACGGGGCAATGAGCAGTTCTTC. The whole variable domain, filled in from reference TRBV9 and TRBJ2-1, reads DSGVTQTPKHLITATGQRVTLRCSPRSGDLSVYWYQQSLDQGLQFLIQYYNGEERAKGNILERFSAQQFPDLHSELNLSSLELGDSALYFCASSSGRGNEQFFGPGTRLTVL.